The 31 T cell receptor beta chains below all came from one sample that was sequenced in a study of shared clonotypes between healthy human individuals. Profiled with immunoSEQ multiplex PCR; TCRdb holds only in-frame clones, not every one. The repertoire has under 1 million clones, around 92% of them found once; the top ten carry about 24%. Naive CD8 populations comprised CD45RO-negative cells positively selected for CCR7, excluding terminally differentiated effector memory CD45RA+ cells. The sample consisted of naive CD8+ T cells sorted from blood. These receptors came from a young man in good health.

The chain joins TRBV7-9 to TRBJ2-1; D gene uncertain. Germline assignment: CDR1 SEHNR and CDR2 FQNEAQ (reference sequence). The V gene lost 2 bases and the J gene lost 10 bases, with 6 bases spanning the gap. CDR3 length equals 11 residues. The CDR3 DNA reads TGTGCCAGCAGCTTAAAGCAGGAGCAGTTCTTC. Protein product: CASSLKQEQFF.

The chain combines TRBV19 with TRBJ2-7; D perhaps matches TRBD2 (6 bases). The CDR3 runs 14 residues. V was trimmed by 3 bases and J by 2 bases, leaving 11 bases between them. Germline lookup yields CDR1 LNHDA and CDR2 SQIVND (reference sequence). The CDR3 sequence: CASSMGGFPYEQYF. CDR3 DNA sequence: TGTGCCAGTAGTATGGGGGGTTTTCCCTACGAGCAGTACTTC.

V and J are TRBV7-2 and TRBJ2-7, with 13 bases lining up with TRBD2. Germline assignment: CDR1 SGHTA and CDR2 FQGNSA. V lost 5 bases, J lost 6 bases, and 10 bases stayed unmatched. This CDR3 spans 16 amino acids. The CDR3 here is CASSLPPGLAGIEQYF. CDR3 DNA sequence: TGTGCCAGCAGCCTCCCCCCGGGACTAGCGGGAATCGAGCAGTACTTC. The full variable domain, in which reference TRBV7-2 and TRBJ2-7 provide the parts outside the CDR3, is GAGVSQSPSNKVTEKGKDVELRCDPISGHTALYWYRQSLGQGLEFLIYFQGNSAPDKSGLPSDRFSAERTGGSVSTLTIQRTQQEDSAVYLCASSLPPGLAGIEQYFGPGTRLTVT.

The V and J genes are TRBV7-9 and TRBJ2-7; the match to TRBD2 covers 11 bases. CDR1 is SEHNR, CDR2 FQNEAQ, per germline (reference sequence). J was trimmed by 2 bases and V by 4 bases; bases with no gene match: 4. The CDR3 is 15 residues long. The CDR3 DNA reads TGTGCCAGCAGCTCCGGGACTAGCGGTACCTACGAGCAGTACTTC. Amino acid sequence: CASSSGTSGTYEQYF.

The rearrangement joins TRBV27 to TRBJ2-7; D perhaps matches TRBD2 (5 bases). With 2 bases removed from V and 0 bases from J, the gap between germline ends came to 14 bases. The CDR3 is made up of 16 amino acids. Germline CDR1 is MNHEY and CDR2 is SMNVEV (reference sequence). Here the CDR3 DNA reads TGTGCCAGCAGTTTAAGGAGCGGTTCCTCCTCCTACGAGCAGTACTTC. This translates into CASSLRSGSSSYEQYF.

The chain uses TRBV29-1 and TRBJ2-2; 8 bases map to TRBD1. Trimming removed 4 bases from V and 6 bases from J; junction bases left unmatched: 10. The CDR3 spans 15 residues. Looked up from germline, CDR1 is SQVTM and CDR2 is ANQGSEA. CDR3 sequence reads: CSVGADRASAGELFF. CDR3 DNA: TGCAGCGTTGGGGCGGACAGGGCTAGCGCCGGGGAGCTGTTTTTT.

The V call is TRBV7-6, the J call TRBJ1-4; TRBD1 matches at 7 bases. Germline CDR1 is SGHVS and CDR2 is FNYEAQ. J lost 7 bases, V lost 5 bases, and 10 bases had no gene match. The length of the CDR3 is 15 residues. The CDR3: CASSQTRQGGEKLFF. DNA of the CDR3: TGTGCCAGCAGCCAGACCAGACAGGGTGGTGAAAAACTGTTTTTT.

The chain recombines TRBV4-1 with TRBJ2-1, with D unresolved. V lost 3 bases to trimming and J lost 4 bases, with 16 bases between them. The length of the CDR3 is 16 residues. The germline V gene has CDR1 MGHRA and CDR2 YSYEKL. DNA of the CDR3: TGCGCCAGCAGCCAGGATCCTGGAGCGAGTTACAATGAGCAGTTCTTC. This gives the protein CASSQDPGASYNEQFF.

The sample holds a few counts of this clone. The chain employs TRBV27 and TRBJ1-5; weak D call: TRBD1 (6 bases). V lost 3 bases and J lost 4, with 10 bases in between. Germline assignment: CDR1 MNHEY and CDR2 SMNVEV (reference sequence). The CDR3 extends over 14 amino acids. CDR3 DNA sequence: TGTGCCAGCAGTTTTGGCAGGGGAAATCAGCCCCAGCATTTT. This codes for CASSFGRGNQPQHF.

The J gene is TRBJ2-7, the V gene TRBV28; perhaps TRBD1 as D (5 bases). The CDR3 has 15 amino acids. V shed 9 bases and J shed 2 bases, with 20 bases lying between them. Germline assignment: CDR1 MDHEN and CDR2 SYDVKM. The CDR3 region has the DNA TGTGCCAGTAGCCCTTCAGGGAAGACAACCTACGAGCAGTACTTC. It yields the protein CASSPSGKTTYEQYF.

The chain recombines TRBV7-9 with TRBJ2-1, with 10 bases aligning to TRBD2. V lost 3 bases and J lost 2; bases outside the gene matches: 1. Looked up from germline, CDR1 is SEHNR and CDR2 is FQNEAQ (reference sequence). The CDR3 has 15 amino acids. The CDR3 loop is CASSFLAGAYNEQFF. In nucleotides, the CDR3 is TGTGCCAGCAGCTTTCTAGCGGGAGCCTACAATGAGCAGTTCTTC.

The chain carries TRBV7-8 and TRBJ2-2; TRBD2 is a possible D gene (6 bases). Trimming stripped 2 bases from V and 3 bases from J, with 10 bases between. CDR1 and CDR2 from the germline V gene are SGHVS and FQNEAQ. This CDR3 is 15 amino acids long. Here the CDR3 reads CASSLTGEDTGELFF. The CDR3 nucleotides are TGTGCCAGCAGCTTAACCGGGGAGGACACCGGGGAGCTGTTTTTT. Supplemented by reference TRBV7-8 and TRBJ2-2, the full variable domain reads GAGVSQSPRYKVAKRGQDVALRCDPISGHVSLFWYQQALGQGPEFLTYFQNEAQLDKSGLPSDRFFAERPEGSVSTLKIQRTQQEDSAVYLCASSLTGEDTGELFFGEGSRLTVL.

The chain has TRBV13 and TRBJ1-5, with 8 bases lining up with TRBD1. The trim removed 4 bases at V and 6 bases at J, leaving 5 bases unmatched. This CDR3 comprises 14 residues. Germline loops: CDR1 PRHDT, CDR2 FYEKMQ (reference sequence). The CDR3 DNA reads as TGTGCCAGCAGCTATGGGACAGGAGGTCAGCCCCAGCATTTT. As protein: CASSYGTGGQPQHF.

The chain couples TRBV6-5 to TRBJ1-2; tentatively, D is TRBD1 (5 bases). The V gene lost 6 bases and the J gene lost 4 bases, with 15 bases spanning the gap. The CDR3 has 14 amino acids. CDR1 is MNHEY and CDR2 is SVGAGI in the germline V gene. The CDR3 protein is CASSREKGTYGYTF. In DNA form, the CDR3 reads TGTGCCAGCAGCCGGGAAAAAGGGACCTATGGCTACACCTTC.

This clone was counted a single time. Other DNA sequences from this sample encode an identical CDR3 as well. This chain links TRBV13 with TRBJ2-1; the D is unclear. Trimming left V 5 bases short and J 5 bases short, with 10 bases between. The CDR3 covers 13 residues. CDR1 and CDR2 (germline): PRHDT, FYEKMQ (reference sequence). The CDR3 loop reads CASSRTGDNEQFF. The CDR3 DNA is TGTGCCAGCAGCCGGACGGGTGACAATGAGCAGTTCTTC.

The J gene is TRBJ2-7, the V gene TRBV6-6; 9 bases align to TRBD1. Germline CDR1 and CDR2: MNHNY and SVGAGI (reference sequence). Losses at the gene ends were 3 bases for V and 1 base for J; bases not matched to a gene: 4. This CDR3 comprises 15 residues. The CDR3 region is CASSYLGTGSYEQYF. CDR3 in DNA: TGTGCCAGCAGTTATCTGGGGACAGGGTCCTACGAGCAGTACTTC.

Written as DNA, the CDR3 is TGCGCCAGCAGCTTGGATGGACAACGACCCAATGAGCAGTTCTTC. This codes for CASSLDGQRPNEQFF. V and J are TRBV5-1 and TRBJ2-1; D is perhaps TRBD1 (5 bases). The V and J ends lost 0 bases and 6 bases respectively, with 13 bases between them. The CDR3 contains 15 residues. Germline-derived CDR1 and CDR2 are SGHRS and YFSETQ. The whole variable domain, remainder taken from reference TRBV5-1 and TRBJ2-1, is KAGVTQTPRYLIKTRGQQVTLSCSPISGHRSVSWYQQTPGQGLQFLFEYFSETQRNKGNFPGRFSGRQFSNSRSEMNVSTLELGDSALYLCASSLDGQRPNEQFFGPGTRLTVL.

J is TRBJ1-5 and V is TRBV10-3; 8 nucleotides match TRBD1. Germline assignment: CDR1 ENHRY and CDR2 SYGVKD. V trimming: 11 bases; J trimming: 10 bases; junction bases outside the gene matches: 13. This CDR3 spans 13 amino acids. The CDR3 reads CAAGQDLINPQHF. The CDR3 bases are TGTGCCGCGGGACAGGATCTAATCAATCCCCAGCATTTT.

This chain connects TRBV10-1 to TRBJ2-7, with a tentative D call TRBD2 (5 bases). V lost 5 bases and J lost 0, with 8 bases in between. CDR1 is WNHNN, CDR2 SYGVQD, per germline (reference sequence). The CDR3 length is 13 residues. DNA for the CDR3: TGCGCCAGCAGTCGCGGGCCCTCCTACGAGCAGTACTTC. Translating gives CASSRGPSYEQYF.

The J gene is TRBJ1-2, the V gene TRBV19; 7 bases fit TRBD1. The germline gives CDR1 LNHDA, CDR2 SQIVND (reference sequence). The CDR3 has 16 amino acids. Trimming took 6 bases from V and 5 from J; bases not matched to a gene: 15. CDR3 region: CASSPLTGSSSYGYTF. The CDR3 DNA is TGTGCCAGTAGCCCCCTGACAGGGTCCTCCTCTTATGGCTACACCTTC. The variable domain in full, completed from reference TRBV19 and TRBJ1-2, reads DGGITQSPKYLFRKEGQNVTLSCEQNLNHDAMYWYRQDPGQGLRLIYYSQIVNDFQKGDIAEGYSVSREKKESFPLTVTSAQKNPTAFYLCASSPLTGSSSYGYTFGSGTRLTVV.

The chain couples TRBV12-5 to TRBJ2-1; D may be TRBD1 or TRBD2 (5 bases each). The CDR3 sequence is 13 residues long. Trimming left V 6 bases short and J 6 bases short, with 12 bases between. CDR1 is LGHNT, CDR2 FRNRAP, per germline. The CDR3 coding sequence is TGTGCTAGTGGGGGGGAGCAGGGCAATGAGCAGTTCTTC. This translates into CASGGEQGNEQFF.

Worth noting for this clone: The sample holds other DNA sequences that translate to the same CDR3. This chain links TRBV27 with TRBJ1-2; possible D gene TRBD1, 5 bases. The CDR3 loop spans 14 amino acids. In germline, CDR1 is MNHEY, CDR2 SMNVEV (reference sequence). V was shortened by 5 bases and J by 5 bases, with 15 bases between the two germline ends. The chain's CDR3 is CASSLKATGYGYTF. The DNA for the CDR3 is TGTGCCAGCAGTCTAAAGGCCACAGGTTATGGCTACACCTTC.

V gene TRBV7-9 combines with J gene TRBJ2-2; a possible D gene is TRBD1 (5 bases). This CDR3 spans 19 amino acids. With 4 bases removed from V and 1 base from J, the gap between germline ends came to 22 bases. Germline V gene sequence: CDR1 SEHNR, CDR2 FQNEAQ (reference sequence). The CDR3 loop is CASSSNPADSSQNTGELFF. CDR3 DNA: TGTGCCAGCAGCTCCAACCCCGCCGACAGTTCTCAGAACACCGGGGAGCTGTTTTTT.

J is TRBJ2-5 and V is TRBV6-6, with D tentatively TRBD2 (6 bases). This CDR3 has 16 amino acids. V lost 6 bases and J lost 6, with 23 bases in between. The germline gives CDR1 MNHNY, CDR2 SVGAGI (reference sequence). CDR3 protein: CASSYTPGTAAQTQYF. For the CDR3, the DNA is TGTGCCAGCAGCTACACACCCGGGACTGCAGCACAGACCCAGTACTTC.

The DNA for the CDR3 is TGTGCCAGCAGTTACAGCGGGACCCACGAGCAGTACTTC. Protein sequence: CASSYSGTHEQYF. The V gene is TRBV6-5, the J gene TRBJ2-7, with 7 positions matching TRBD2. The CDR3 loop spans 13 amino acids. Germline CDR1 reads MNHEY; CDR2 reads SVGAGI. V was pared by 2 bases and J by 5 bases, with 3 bases of the junction left unmatched.

The genes are TRBV6-4 and TRBJ2-7; 7 nucleotides match TRBD1. Germline V gives CDR1 MRHNA, CDR2 SNTAGT. Losses at the gene ends were 3 bases for V and 2 bases for J; bases not matched to a gene: 7. The CDR3 has 15 residues. The CDR3 protein is CASSEGVGQPYEQYF. CDR3 DNA: TGTGCCAGCAGTGAAGGGGTGGGACAGCCCTACGAGCAGTACTTC.

The V call is TRBV11-2, the J call TRBJ2-1; D unclear. There are 11 residues in the CDR3. Germline V CDR1 and CDR2: SGHAT, FQNNGV. With 6 bases removed from V and 8 bases from J, the gap between germline ends came to 8 bases. The CDR3 sequence is CASRLLDEQFF. For the CDR3, the DNA is TGTGCCAGCAGGTTACTCGATGAGCAGTTCTTC.

The table lists this clone with a few counts. The rearrangement joins TRBV19 to TRBJ1-5; 8 nucleotides agree with TRBD1. V was clipped by 5 bases and J by 1 base; unmatched bases: 4. CDR1 is LNHDA, CDR2 SQIVND, per germline (reference sequence). The CDR3 covers 15 residues. CDR3 region: CASSHRTGSNQPQHF. CDR3 DNA sequence: TGTGCCAGTAGTCACAGGACAGGGAGCAATCAGCCCCAGCATTTT.

V and J are TRBV7-9 and TRBJ1-4; D unclear. Germline values: CDR1 SEHNR, CDR2 FQNEAQ (reference sequence). The CDR3 totals 16 residues. V lost 5 bases and J lost 0, with 13 bases in between. The CDR3 region has the DNA TGTGCCAGCAGCCAACCCCACGCAGCAACTAATGAAAAACTGTTTTTT. Encoded protein: CASSQPHAATNEKLFF.

The V and J genes are TRBV4-1 and TRBJ1-2; D ambiguous. The CDR3 runs to 13 residues. From germline, CDR1 is MGHRA and CDR2 YSYEKL. V was clipped by 0 bases and J by 8 bases, with 10 bases between them. The chain's CDR3 is CASSQDQYGGYTF. The CDR3 bases are TGCGCCAGCAGCCAAGATCAGTACGGGGGCTACACCTTC.

V usage is TRBV5-1 and J usage is TRBJ1-2; the match to TRBD1 covers 10 bases. V dropped 2 bases and J dropped 2; count of bases not matched to a gene: 24. This CDR3 is built from 22 residues. The germline V gene has CDR1 SGHRS and CDR2 YFSETQ. CDR3 in DNA: TGCGCCAGCAGCTTTCGGGAAGCCGGGACAGGGGAGTCCGGAGCCCAGAACTATGGCTACACCTTC. Amino acids: CASSFREAGTGESGAQNYGYTF. Looking up the rest from reference TRBV5-1 and TRBJ1-2 gives the full variable domain: KAGVTQTPRYLIKTRGQQVTLSCSPISGHRSVSWYQQTPGQGLQFLFEYFSETQRNKGNFPGRFSGRQFSNSRSEMNVSTLELGDSALYLCASSFREAGTGESGAQNYGYTFGSGTRLTVV.